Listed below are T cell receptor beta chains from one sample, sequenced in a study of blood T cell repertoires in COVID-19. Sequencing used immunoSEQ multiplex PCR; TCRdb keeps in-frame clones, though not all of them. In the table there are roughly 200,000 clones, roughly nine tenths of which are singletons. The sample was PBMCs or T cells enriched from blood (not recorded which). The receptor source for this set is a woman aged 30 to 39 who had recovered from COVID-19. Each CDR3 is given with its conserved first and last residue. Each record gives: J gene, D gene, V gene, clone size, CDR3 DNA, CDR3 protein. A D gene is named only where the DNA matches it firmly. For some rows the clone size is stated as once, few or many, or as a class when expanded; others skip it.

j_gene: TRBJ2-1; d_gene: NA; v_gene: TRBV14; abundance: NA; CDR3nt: TGTGCCAGCAGCCAAGGTGCGAATGAGCAGTTCTTC; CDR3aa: CASSQGANEQFF
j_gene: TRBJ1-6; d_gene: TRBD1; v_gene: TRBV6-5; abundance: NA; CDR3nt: TGTGCCAGCAACCCTGACAGGGACGGTTCACCCCTCCACTTT; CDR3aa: CASNPDRDGSPLHF
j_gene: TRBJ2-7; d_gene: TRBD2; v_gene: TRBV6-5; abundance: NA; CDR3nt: TGTGCCAACCTCCGGGGGGAACAATCCTACGAGCAGTACTTC; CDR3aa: CANLRGEQSYEQYF
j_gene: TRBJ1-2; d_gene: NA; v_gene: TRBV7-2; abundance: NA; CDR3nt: TGTGCCAGCAGCCCCTACGAGGGAGGAGATGGCTACACCTTC; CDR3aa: CASSPYEGGDGYTF
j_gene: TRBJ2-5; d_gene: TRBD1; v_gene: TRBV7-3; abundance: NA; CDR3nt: TGTGCCAGCAGCTTAAAACAGGGGCCAGAGACCCAGTACTTC; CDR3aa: CASSLKQGPETQYF
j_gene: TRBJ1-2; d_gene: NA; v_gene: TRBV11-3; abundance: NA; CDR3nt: TGTGCCAGCCTCCTGGCGGAGGCTAACTATGGCTACACCTTC; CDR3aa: CASLLAEANYGYTF
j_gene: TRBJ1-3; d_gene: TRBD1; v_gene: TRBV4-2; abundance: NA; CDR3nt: TGTGCCAGCAGCCAGGCCTCGAGGGGGCCGGCTGGAAACACCATATATTTT; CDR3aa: CASSQASRGPAGNTIYF
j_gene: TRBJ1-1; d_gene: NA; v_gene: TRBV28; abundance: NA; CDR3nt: TGTGCCAGCAGGCCCCATGGAGAGAACACTGAAGCTTTCTTT; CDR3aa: CASRPHGENTEAFF
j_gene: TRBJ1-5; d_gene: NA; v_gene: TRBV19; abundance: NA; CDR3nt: TGTGCCAGTAGTATAGAGACCGGGACTGAACCCAATCAGCCCCAGCATTTT; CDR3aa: CASSIETGTEPNQPQHF
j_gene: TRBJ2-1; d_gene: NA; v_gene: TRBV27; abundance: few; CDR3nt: TGTGCCAGCAGATGGGACATGCGTAACAATGAGCAGTTCTTC; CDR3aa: CASRWDMRNNEQFF
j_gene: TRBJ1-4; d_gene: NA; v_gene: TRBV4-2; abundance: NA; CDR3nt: TGTGCCAGCAGCCTCAACAGGGATGCGAATGAAAAACTGTTTTTT; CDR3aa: CASSLNRDANEKLFF
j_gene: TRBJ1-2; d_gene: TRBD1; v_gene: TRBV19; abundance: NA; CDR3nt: TGTGCCAGTAGTTCCGACAGGGGGGTATGGTATGGCTACACCTTC; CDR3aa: CASSSDRGVWYGYTF
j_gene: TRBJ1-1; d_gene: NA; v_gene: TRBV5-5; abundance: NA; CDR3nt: TGTGCCAGCAGCTTGGTAGACAGGAACACTGAAGCTTTCTTT; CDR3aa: CASSLVDRNTEAFF
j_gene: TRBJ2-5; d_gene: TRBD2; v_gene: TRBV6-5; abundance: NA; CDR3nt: TGTGCCAGCAGTTACGGCGAGCGGGAGGGCCGAGAGACCCAGTACTTC; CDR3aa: CASSYGEREGRETQYF
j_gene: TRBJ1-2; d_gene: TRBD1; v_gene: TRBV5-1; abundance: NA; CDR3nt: TGCGCCAGCAGCTTCAGGGGGCCGAGGGGCCCAGGGAGCTACACCTTC; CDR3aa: CASSFRGPRGPGSYTF
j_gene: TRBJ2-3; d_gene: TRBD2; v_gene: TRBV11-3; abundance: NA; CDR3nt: TGTGCCAGCAGCTTAGTAGCGGGAGGGCCAGGAGGCACAGATACGCAGTATTTT; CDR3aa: CASSLVAGGPGGTDTQYF
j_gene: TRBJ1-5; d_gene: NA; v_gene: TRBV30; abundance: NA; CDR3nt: TGTGCCTGGAGTGTTGACAGAGGACAGCCCCAGCATTTT; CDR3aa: CAWSVDRGQPQHF
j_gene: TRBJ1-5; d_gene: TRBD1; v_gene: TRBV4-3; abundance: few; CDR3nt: TGCGCCAGCAGCCAAGACGGACAGGAGGGGGTTCAGCCCCAGCATTTT; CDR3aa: CASSQDGQEGVQPQHF
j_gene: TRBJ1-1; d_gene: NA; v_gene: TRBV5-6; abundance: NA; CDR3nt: TGTGCCAGCAGCTACGGGACTCTGAACACTGAAGCTTTCTTT; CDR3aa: CASSYGTLNTEAFF
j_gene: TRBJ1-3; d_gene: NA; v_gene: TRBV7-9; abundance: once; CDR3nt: TGTGCCAGCAGCTCGGGATTCTCTGGAAACACCATATATTTT; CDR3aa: CASSSGFSGNTIYF
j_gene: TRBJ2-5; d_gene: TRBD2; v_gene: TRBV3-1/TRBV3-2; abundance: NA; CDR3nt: TGTGCCAGCAGCCCAACCGTGGTCGGAGGGAGGGCAAGGACCCAGTACTTC; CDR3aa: CASSPTVVGGRARTQYF
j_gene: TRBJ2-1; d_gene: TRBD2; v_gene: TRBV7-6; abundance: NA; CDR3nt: TGTGCCAGCAGCTGGAGGGACCTGGGCGGGAGGCCCAACAATGAGCAGTTCTTC; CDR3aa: CASSWRDLGGRPNNEQFF
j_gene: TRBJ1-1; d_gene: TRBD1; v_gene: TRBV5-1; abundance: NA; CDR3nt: TGCGCCAGCCGGACAGGGGTGGTTATGAACACTGAAGCTTTCTTT; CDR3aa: CASRTGVVMNTEAFF
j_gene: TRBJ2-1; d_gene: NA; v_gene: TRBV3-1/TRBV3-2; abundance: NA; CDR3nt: TGTGCCAGCAGCCTCACAGGGGAGCAGTTCTTC; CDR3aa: CASSLTGEQFF
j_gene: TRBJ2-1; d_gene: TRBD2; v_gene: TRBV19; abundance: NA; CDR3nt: TGTGCCAGTAGTATGGGGATAGCGGGACACAATGAGCAGTTCTTC; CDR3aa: CASSMGIAGHNEQFF
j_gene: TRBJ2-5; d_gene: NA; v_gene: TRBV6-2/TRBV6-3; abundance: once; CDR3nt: TGTGCCAGCAGTTACCGGGAGACCCAGTACTTC; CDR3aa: CASSYRETQYF
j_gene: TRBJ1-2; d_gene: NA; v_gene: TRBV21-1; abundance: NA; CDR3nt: TGTGCCAGCAGCACGCCAGAGGGGGCGCCGCTTACTAACTATGGCTACACCTTC; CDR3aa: CASSTPEGAPLTNYGYTF
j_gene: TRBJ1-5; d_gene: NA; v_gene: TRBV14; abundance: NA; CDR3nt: TGCCCGGGACGTCAGGGGAATCAGCCCCAGCATTTT; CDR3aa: CPGRQGNQPQHF
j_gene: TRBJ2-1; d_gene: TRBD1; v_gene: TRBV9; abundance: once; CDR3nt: TGTGCCAGCAGCACCCGACAGGGGAATGAGCAGTTCTTC; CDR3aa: CASSTRQGNEQFF
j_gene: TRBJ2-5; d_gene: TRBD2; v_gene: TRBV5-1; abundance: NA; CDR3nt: TGCGCCAGCAGCCCAGGACTAGCGGGAGAGATAGAGACCCAGTACTTC; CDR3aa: CASSPGLAGEIETQYF
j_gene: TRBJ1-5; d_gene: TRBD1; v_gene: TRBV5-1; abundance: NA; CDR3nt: TGCGCCAGCAGCTTTCGACAGGGCCAGCCCCAGCATTTT; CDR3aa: CASSFRQGQPQHF
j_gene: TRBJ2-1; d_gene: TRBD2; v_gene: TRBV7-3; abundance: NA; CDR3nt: TGTGCCAGCAGCTTAACGCCTACTAGCGGGAGGGCCGGTGAGCAGTTCTTC; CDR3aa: CASSLTPTSGRAGEQFF
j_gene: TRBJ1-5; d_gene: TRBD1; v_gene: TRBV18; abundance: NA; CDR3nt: TGTGCCAGCTCTGAGACAGGGGGAACTAGCAATCAGCCCCAGCATTTT; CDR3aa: CASSETGGTSNQPQHF
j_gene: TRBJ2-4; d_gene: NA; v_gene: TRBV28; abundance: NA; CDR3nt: TGTGCCAGCCAGGAGGGTGCCAAAAACATTCAGTACTTC; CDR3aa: CASQEGAKNIQYF
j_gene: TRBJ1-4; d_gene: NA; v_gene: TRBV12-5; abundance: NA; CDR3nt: TGTGCTAGTGGTTTATCAGGGGCTAATGAAAAACTGTTTTTT; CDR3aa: CASGLSGANEKLFF
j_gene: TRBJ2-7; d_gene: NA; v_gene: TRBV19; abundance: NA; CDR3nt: TGTGCCAGTAGTACCGCCCACAGGGCGGAATCCTACGAGCAGTACTTC; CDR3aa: CASSTAHRAESYEQYF
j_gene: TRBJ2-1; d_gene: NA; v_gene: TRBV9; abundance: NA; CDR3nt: TGTGCCAGCAGCGGCAGTGGGGCAGCCTACAATGAGCAGTTCTTC; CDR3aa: CASSGSGAAYNEQFF
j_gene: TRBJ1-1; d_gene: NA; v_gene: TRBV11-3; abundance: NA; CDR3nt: TGTGCCAGCAGCTTAGTAGGGGACACTGAAGCTTTCTTT; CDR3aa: CASSLVGDTEAFF
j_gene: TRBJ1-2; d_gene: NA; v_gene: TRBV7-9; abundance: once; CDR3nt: TGTGCCAGCAGCCTCGACAGCTACTATGGCTACACCTTC; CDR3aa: CASSLDSYYGYTF
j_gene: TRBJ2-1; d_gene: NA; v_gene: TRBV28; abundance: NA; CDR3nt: TGTGCCAGCAGCCCCGACCCGAGGGCTTACAATGAGCAGTTCTTC; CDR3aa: CASSPDPRAYNEQFF
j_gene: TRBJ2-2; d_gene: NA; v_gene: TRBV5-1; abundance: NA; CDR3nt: TGCGCCAGCAGCCCCCTCCTGGCTGCTGACGGGGAGCTGTTTTTT; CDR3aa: CASSPLLAADGELFF
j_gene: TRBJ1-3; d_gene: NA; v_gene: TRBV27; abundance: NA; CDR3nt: TGTGCCAGCAAGCCCCTTGGCAGGTCCTCCTCTGGAAACACCATATATTTT; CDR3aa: CASKPLGRSSSGNTIYF
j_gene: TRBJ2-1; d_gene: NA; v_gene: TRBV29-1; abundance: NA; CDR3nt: TGCAGCTTCCTAACCGGGACCTACAATGAGCAGTTCTTC; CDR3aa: CSFLTGTYNEQFF